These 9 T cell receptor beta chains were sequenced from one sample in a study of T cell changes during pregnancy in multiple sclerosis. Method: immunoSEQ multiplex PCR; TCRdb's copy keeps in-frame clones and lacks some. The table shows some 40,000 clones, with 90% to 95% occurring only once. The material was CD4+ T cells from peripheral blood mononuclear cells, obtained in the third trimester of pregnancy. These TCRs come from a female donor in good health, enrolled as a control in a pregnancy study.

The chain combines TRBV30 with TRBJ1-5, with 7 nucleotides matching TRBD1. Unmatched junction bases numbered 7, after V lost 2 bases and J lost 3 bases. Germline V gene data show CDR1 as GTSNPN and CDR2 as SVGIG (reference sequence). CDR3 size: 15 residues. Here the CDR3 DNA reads TGTGCCTGGAGTTTCACCGGGACAGTCAATCAGCCCCAGCATTTT. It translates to CAWSFTGTVNQPQHF.

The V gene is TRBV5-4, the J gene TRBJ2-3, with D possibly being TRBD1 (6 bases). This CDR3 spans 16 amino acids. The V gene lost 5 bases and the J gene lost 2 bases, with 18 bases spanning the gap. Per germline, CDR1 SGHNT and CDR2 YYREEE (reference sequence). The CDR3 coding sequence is TGTGCCAGCAGACATATTTCTGGACAGCCCACAGATACGCAGTATTTT. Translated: CASRHISGQPTDTQYF.

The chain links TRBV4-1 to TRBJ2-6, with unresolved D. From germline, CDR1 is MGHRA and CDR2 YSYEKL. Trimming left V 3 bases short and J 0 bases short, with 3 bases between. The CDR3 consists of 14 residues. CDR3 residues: CASSHLSGANVLTF. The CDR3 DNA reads TGCGCCAGCAGCCACCTCTCTGGGGCCAACGTCCTGACTTTC.

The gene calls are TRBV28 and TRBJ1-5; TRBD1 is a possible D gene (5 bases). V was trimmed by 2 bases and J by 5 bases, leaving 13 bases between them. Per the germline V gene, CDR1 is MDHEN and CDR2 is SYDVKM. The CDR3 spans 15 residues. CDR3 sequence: CASSLGGARDQPQHF. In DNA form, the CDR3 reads TGTGCCAGCAGTTTAGGAGGGGCTCGAGATCAGCCCCAGCATTTT.

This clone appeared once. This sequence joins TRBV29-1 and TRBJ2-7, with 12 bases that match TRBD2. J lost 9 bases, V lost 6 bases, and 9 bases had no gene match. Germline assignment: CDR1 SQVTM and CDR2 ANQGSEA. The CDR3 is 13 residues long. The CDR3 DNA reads TGCAGCGTCCTAGCGGGGGGGGGTTTTGTGCAGTACTTC. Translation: CSVLAGGGFVQYF.

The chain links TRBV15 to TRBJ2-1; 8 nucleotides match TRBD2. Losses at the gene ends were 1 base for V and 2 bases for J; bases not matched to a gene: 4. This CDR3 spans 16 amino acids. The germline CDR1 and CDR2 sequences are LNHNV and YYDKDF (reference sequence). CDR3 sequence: CATSRGAGATYNEQFF. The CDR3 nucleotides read TGTGCCACCAGCAGAGGAGCGGGAGCAACCTACAATGAGCAGTTCTTC.

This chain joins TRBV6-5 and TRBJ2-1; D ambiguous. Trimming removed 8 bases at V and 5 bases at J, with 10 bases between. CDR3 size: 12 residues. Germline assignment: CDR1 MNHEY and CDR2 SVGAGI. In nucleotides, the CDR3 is TGTGCCAGCCTAACGAGCCACAATGAGCAGTTCTTC. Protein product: CASLTSHNEQFF.

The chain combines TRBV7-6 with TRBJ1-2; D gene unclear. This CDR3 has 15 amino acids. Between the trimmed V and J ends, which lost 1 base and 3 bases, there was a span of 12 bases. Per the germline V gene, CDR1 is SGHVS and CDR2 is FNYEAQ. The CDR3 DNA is TGTGCCAGCAGCTTAGAGTCGCGGAGAGACTATGGCTACACCTTC. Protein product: CASSLESRRDYGYTF. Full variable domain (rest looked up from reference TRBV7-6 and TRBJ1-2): GAGVSQSPRYKVTKRGQDVALRCDPISGHVSLYWYRQALGQGPEFLTYFNYEAQQDKSGLPNDRFSAERPEGSISTLTIQRTEQRDSAMYRCASSLESRRDYGYTFGSGTRLTVV.

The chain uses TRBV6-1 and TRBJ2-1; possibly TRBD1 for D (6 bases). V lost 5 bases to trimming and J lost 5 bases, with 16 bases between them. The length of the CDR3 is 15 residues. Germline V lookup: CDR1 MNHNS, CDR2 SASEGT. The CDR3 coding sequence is TGTGCCAGCAGTTTGAGTGTCAGGGGTGACAATGAGCAGTTCTTC. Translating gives CASSLSVRGDNEQFF.